The following is a T cell receptor (beta chain) sequence with its context. Its antigen is still unknown. This CDR3 region has 14 residues. The V and J ends lost 5 bases and 3 bases respectively, with 11 bases between them. The germline V gene encodes CDR1 MDHEN and CDR2 SYDVKM. Time point defined: neoterminal ileum biopsy at postoperative endoscopy, about 6 months after surgery. TCRdb's table, derived via immunoSEQ multiplex PCR, lists solely in-frame clones and lacks some. This sample has about 1,200 clones, with just under 85% found just once. This entry comes from a study of T cell repertoires in ileal Crohn's disease. Notes on the study in general: Compared with CD4 T cells, sorted CD8 cells carried more expanded clones.

The sequence was obtained from an adult with Crohn's disease. The sample comprised ileal tissue. This sequence joins TRBV28 and TRBJ1-5; D is unclear. The DNA for the CDR3 is TGTGCCAGCAGTCCCTCGCGGGTCAATCAGCCCCAGCATTTT. It specifies CASSPSRVNQPQHF.